Listed below are T cell receptor beta chains from one sample, sequenced in a study of cytomegalovirus exposure and HLA in healthy donors. Sequencing was performed with immunoSEQ multiplex PCR; in TCRdb, only in-frame clones are kept and a portion is missing. The sample comprises some 270,000 clones, around 90% of which are singletons, and less than 2% rests with the top ten. The sequencing sample was made of PBMCs. The receptors were sampled from a girl aged 2 to 10 in good health and CMV-seronegative. Each CDR3 is given with its conserved first and last residue. Fields, in order: J gene, clone size, V gene, D gene, CDR3 protein, CDR3 DNA. D genes are given only for firm matches. The size of a clone is reported for some rows only, either as once, few or many, or as a class for expanded clones.

J: TRBJ2-7
size: .
V: TRBV2
D: .
CDR3: CATRGVRFEQYF
DNA: TGTGCCACCAGGGGAGTAAGGTTCGAGCAGTACTTC

J: TRBJ2-7
size: .
V: TRBV29-1
D: .
CDR3: CSVEGTRGAPYEQYF
DNA: TGCAGCGTTGAAGGTACCAGGGGCGCCCCCTACGAGCAGTACTTC

J: TRBJ2-1
size: .
V: TRBV5-4
D: .
CDR3: CASSLDPAVTYNEQFF
DNA: TGTGCCAGCAGCTTGGATCCAGCGGTGACCTACAATGAGCAGTTCTTC

J: TRBJ2-7
size: .
V: TRBV5-1
D: TRBD1
CDR3: CASSRKGQGAREQYF
DNA: TGCGCCAGCAGCCGAAAAGGACAGGGGGCGCGTGAGCAGTACTTC

J: TRBJ2-7
size: .
V: TRBV10-3
D: TRBD1
CDR3: CAISESVDRAHQYYEQYF
DNA: TGTGCCATCAGTGAGTCGGTCGACAGGGCTCACCAATACTACGAGCAGTACTTC

J: TRBJ2-2
size: few
V: TRBV25-1
D: .
CDR3: CASSAGYTGELFF
DNA: TGTGCCAGCAGTGCAGGGTACACCGGGGAGCTGTTTTTT

J: TRBJ2-7
size: .
V: TRBV21-1
D: .
CDR3: CASSNGSGLSYEQYF
DNA: TGTGCCAGCAGCAACGGTAGCGGGCTCTCCTACGAGCAGTACTTC

J: TRBJ1-1
size: .
V: TRBV6-5
D: .
CDR3: CASSSTGYNTEAFF
DNA: TGTGCCAGCAGCTCAACAGGGTACAACACTGAAGCTTTCTTT

J: TRBJ1-2
size: .
V: TRBV28
D: TRBD1
CDR3: CASRTGADNYGYTF
DNA: TGTGCCAGCAGGACAGGGGCCGACAACTATGGCTACACCTTC

J: TRBJ2-7
size: once
V: TRBV7-2
D: TRBD2
CDR3: CASSLLAGGNEQYF
DNA: TGTGCCAGCAGCCTGCTAGCGGGGGGGAACGAGCAGTACTTC

J: TRBJ2-7
size: .
V: TRBV29-1
D: TRBD1
CDR3: CSVHRGDYEQYF
DNA: TGCAGCGTTCACAGGGGGGATTACGAGCAGTACTTC

J: TRBJ2-1
size: .
V: TRBV6-1
D: TRBD2
CDR3: CAQSMSGGSYNEQFF
DNA: TGTGCCCAGAGTATGAGCGGGGGCTCCTACAATGAGCAGTTCTTC

J: TRBJ1-1
size: .
V: TRBV6-5
D: TRBD1
CDR3: CASRRTGMNTEAFF
DNA: TGTGCCAGCAGACGGACAGGCATGAACACTGAAGCTTTCTTT

J: TRBJ2-7
size: .
V: TRBV5-1
D: TRBD1
CDR3: CASSFGQGDKSSYEQYF
DNA: TGCGCCAGCAGCTTCGGACAGGGGGACAAAAGCTCCTACGAGCAGTACTTC

J: TRBJ2-3
size: .
V: TRBV5-1
D: .
CDR3: CASNWGGARDTQYF
DNA: TGCGCCAGCAATTGGGGGGGGGCCAGGGATACGCAGTATTTT

J: TRBJ1-5
size: few
V: TRBV7-8
D: .
CDR3: CASSLEIARPQHF
DNA: TGTGCCAGCAGCTTAGAGATTGCGCGGCCCCAGCATTTT